Below are 3 T cell receptor beta chains sequenced from a single sample in a study of T cell changes during pregnancy in multiple sclerosis. Sequenced by immunoSEQ multiplex PCR; TCRdb stores in-frame clones only, minus some. The sample consists of about 51,000 clones, around 93% of them appearing once. The sample was peripheral blood, taken in the second trimester of pregnancy. The receptors were gathered from a female donor with multiple sclerosis, enrolled in a pregnancy study.

This rearrangement joins TRBV18 to TRBJ1-3; D perhaps matches TRBD1 (5 bases). Germline V gene data show CDR1 as KGHSH and CDR2 as LQKENI. Trimming shortened V by 3 bases and J by 0 bases, and 18 bases separated the two germline ends. The CDR3 is 18 amino acids. The CDR3 DNA reads TGTGCCAGCTCACCGCGGGACTCCGGGCAAATCTCTGGAAACACCATATATTTT. It translates to CASSPRDSGQISGNTIYF.

The CDR3 here is CASSFSSETQYF. For the CDR3, the DNA is TGTGCCAGCAGCTTTTCCTCAGAGACCCAGTACTTC. The chain is built from TRBV7-2 and TRBJ2-5; D is ambiguous. V lost 3 bases to trimming and J lost 4 bases, with 6 bases between them. CDR1 is SGHTA, CDR2 FQGNSA, per germline. The CDR3 has 12 residues.

The chain is built from TRBV27 and TRBJ2-7; TRBD1 agrees at 7 bases. V trimming: 5 bases; J trimming: 2 bases; junction bases outside the gene matches: 9. CDR1 MNHEY and CDR2 SMNVEV come from the germline V gene (reference sequence). CDR3 length equals 15 residues. This chain's CDR3 is CASSPRTGAPYEQYF. The CDR3 bases are TGTGCCAGCAGTCCTCGGACAGGTGCCCCCTACGAGCAGTACTTC.